The present TCR beta chain was sequenced within a study of early T cells in non-severe SARS-CoV-2 infection. On the study more broadly: Sequencing of unsorted whole blood was done on bulk RNA, leaving chains unpaired.

CDR3 length: 14 residues. The junction had 8 bases not matched to a gene; V was cut back by 6 bases and J by 5 bases. Germline V lookup: CDR1 SNHLY, CDR2 FYNNEI. Molecules of cDNA were individually given unique molecular identifiers that were attached to them. Via MiXCR, TCRdb re-called the 5' RACE reads, giving one row per CDR3 protein. The repertoire consists of about 48,000 distinct CDR3 sequences, with around 9.1% occurring once and the leading ten covering about 8%. This clonotype was observed at least ten times. This TCR derives from an adult who was a healthcare worker with PCR-confirmed SARS-CoV-2 infection or an uninfected control (not recorded which). The rearrangement uses TRBV2 and TRBJ1-2; 8 bases align to TRBD1. The sequencing input was whole blood. The CDR3 DNA sequence: TGTGCCAGCAGAGTCGGACAGGGAGGGTATGGCTACACCTTC. Protein: CASRVGQGGYGYTF.